A single sample is the source of the 21 T cell receptor beta chains below, sequenced in a study of T cells after yellow fever vaccination (dated by TCRdb to the late 2010s). The library was generated by 5' RACE. Sequencing used an Illumina NovaSeq 6000. In TCRdb, the public reads were trimmed at Q25 with fastp and aligned with MiXCR, with productive beta chains retained. Each CDR3 protein gets just one entry, which takes the most common genes and DNA from the rows behind it. In all, the sample holds a few hundred thousand distinct CDR3 sequences, and about 4% of those were seen once. Roughly 25% of the sample is in the top ten clones. The intended sense of this specimen's treatment or condition label: live attenuated yellow fever vaccine strain. Sequencing used PBMCs, obtained 5 days after the yellow fever booster vaccination. All receptors come from a man between 18 and 35 years old who received the YFV17D yellow fever vaccine.

The chain has TRBV12-3 or TRBV12-4 and TRBJ2-5; D not resolved. The CDR3 runs to 14 residues. V lost 3 bases to trimming and J lost 3 bases, with 11 bases between them. The CDR3 spells CASSFSEYEETQYF. CDR3 nucleotides: TGTGCCAGCAGTTTTTCGGAGTACGAAGAGACCCAGTACTTC.

The genes are TRBV6-6 and TRBJ2-7, with a tentative D call TRBD1 (6 bases). Trimming cost V 8 bases and J 4 bases, with 12 bases left between them. From germline, CDR1 is MNHNY and CDR2 SVGAGI (reference sequence). The CDR3 consists of 12 residues. CDR3 in DNA: TGTGCCAGCCAGGGGCTAGAGTACGAGCAGTACTTC. It specifies CASQGLEYEQYF.

This clonotype has a count of ten or more. The chain carries TRBV6-6 and TRBJ2-7; D remains unclear. The germline V gene has CDR1 MNHNY and CDR2 SVGAGI (reference sequence). Trimming removed 4 bases from V and 6 bases from J, with 19 bases in between. The CDR3 has 15 residues. As DNA, the CDR3 is TGTGCCAGCAGTTCGGGCCGAGGACGGTCTATCGAGCAGTACTTC. Amino acid sequence: CASSSGRGRSIEQYF.

This clonotype was counted between two and nine times. The chain joins TRBV24-1 to TRBJ1-5; unclear D gene. The CDR3 is made up of 13 amino acids. Germline-derived CDR1 and CDR2 are KGHDR and SFDVKD. Trimming took off 7 bases at V and 3 bases at J, with 9 bases between the two ends. CDR3 amino acids: CATSDGINQPQHF. DNA for the CDR3: TGTGCCACCAGCGATGGTATCAATCAGCCCCAGCATTTT.

This clonotype was seen repeatedly, ten times or more. For the CDR3, the DNA is TGCGCCAGCAGTGAGGACGGAGCGTACGAGCAGTACTTC. Its protein product is CASSEDGAYEQYF. The chain recombines TRBV10-2 with TRBJ2-7; no firm D call. Deletions cut 2 bases from V and 4 bases from J, with 9 bases between. Germline values: CDR1 WSHSY, CDR2 SAAADI. The CDR3 is 13 amino acids.

V usage is TRBV20-1 and J usage is TRBJ1-5; the D gene is possibly TRBD1 (6 bases). CDR1 and CDR2 from the germline V gene are DFQATT and SNEGSKA (reference sequence). Trimming took off 5 bases at V and 6 bases at J, with 11 bases between the two ends. CDR3 size: 12 residues. The CDR3 loop is CSAGGGGQPQHF. The CDR3 nucleotides read TGCAGTGCTGGGGGGGGCGGTCAGCCCCAGCATTTT.

The rearrangement joins TRBV11-2 to TRBJ2-5; D might be TRBD1 (5 bases). The CDR3 length is 13 residues. Germline CDR1 and CDR2: SGHAT and FQNNGV. V lost 3 bases and J lost 5, with 10 bases in between. CDR3: CASSFSGPETQYF. In DNA, the CDR3 is TGTGCCAGCAGCTTCTCAGGGCCGGAGACCCAGTACTTC.

This chain connects TRBV11-2 to TRBJ2-3; 11 positions match TRBD2. Per germline, CDR1 SGHAT and CDR2 FQNNGV. The CDR3 loop spans 16 amino acids. V shed 5 bases and J 6 bases; nucleotides not matched to a gene: 10. CDR3 bases: TGTGCCAGCAGCACAATTAGCGGGGGGGCCGTCGATACGCAGTATTTT. Its protein product is CASSTISGGAVDTQYF.

Many counts were recorded for this clonotype. This CDR3 is CASRRGQEYGYTF. The CDR3 nucleotides are TGCGCCAGCAGGCGCGGGCAAGAGTATGGCTACACCTTC. The V and J genes are TRBV4-1 and TRBJ1-2; D not certain. Germline CDR1 reads MGHRA; CDR2 reads YSYEKL. The CDR3 covers 13 residues. V was cut by 6 bases and J by 5 bases, with 13 bases left in between.

The rearrangement joins TRBV4-2 to TRBJ2-5, with D tentatively TRBD1 or TRBD2 (5 bases each). V was cut by 0 bases and J by 7 bases, with 12 bases left in between. Germline assignment: CDR1 LGHNA and CDR2 YNFKEQ. The CDR3 is 14 residues long. The CDR3 region is CASSQDEGLGTQYF. The CDR3 DNA follows: TGTGCCAGCAGCCAAGATGAGGGGCTCGGGACCCAGTACTTC.

This chain connects TRBV19 to TRBJ2-7; D possibly corresponds to TRBD1 (6 bases). CDR3 length: 15 amino acids. V was trimmed by 4 bases and J by 3 bases, leaving 16 bases between them. The germline V gene encodes CDR1 LNHDA and CDR2 SQIVND (reference sequence). The CDR3 region has the DNA TGTGCCAGTAGTACTGTGAACAGGGTGGTCTACGAGCAGTACTTC. It codes for CASSTVNRVVYEQYF.

This clonotype was seen more than once but under ten times. This chain links TRBV6-2 or TRBV6-3 with TRBJ1-1; TRBD1 might be the D (6 bases). Trimming cost V 2 bases and J 3 bases, with 13 bases left between them. The CDR3 sequence is 15 residues long. Germline V lookup: CDR1 MNHEY, CDR2 SVGEGT. CDR3 amino acids: CASSYGQNEDTEAFF. CDR3 nucleotide sequence: TGTGCCAGCAGTTACGGACAGAACGAGGACACTGAAGCTTTCTTT.

The V call is TRBV7-2, the J call TRBJ1-5; 8 bases are a match to TRBD1. V was pared by 5 bases and J by 5 bases, with 2 bases of the junction left unmatched. CDR3 length: 13 amino acids. CDR1 is SGHTA, CDR2 FQGNSA, per germline. This chain's CDR3 is CASSGQGHQPQHF. CDR3 nucleotide sequence: TGTGCCAGCAGCGGACAGGGACATCAGCCCCAGCATTTT.

The chain has TRBV2 and TRBJ1-1, with unresolved D. Trimming took 4 bases from V and 2 from J, leaving 8 bases between them. CDR1 and CDR2 from the germline V gene are SNHLY and FYNNEI. This CDR3 spans 13 amino acids. CDR3 in amino acids: CASSVGINTEAFF. CDR3 nucleotides: TGTGCCAGCAGTGTCGGAATTAACACTGAAGCTTTCTTT.

Ten or more counts support this clonotype. The chain employs TRBV7-2 and TRBJ2-2; tentative D call: TRBD2 (5 bases). The CDR3 runs to 14 residues. Germline CDR1 and CDR2: SGHTA and FQGNSA. V dropped 5 bases and J dropped 5 bases, with 12 bases sitting between them. As DNA, the CDR3 is TGTGCCAGCAGCCGGGAAGGGCTGACCGGGGAGCTGTTTTTT. Encoded protein: CASSREGLTGELFF.

This clonotype has a count of ten or more. This chain connects TRBV5-1 to TRBJ2-5; possible D gene TRBD1, 5 bases. V was shortened by 0 bases and J by 4 bases, with 13 bases between the two germline ends. Germline lookup yields CDR1 SGHRS and CDR2 YFSETQ. The CDR3 extends over 15 amino acids. CDR3 nucleotides: TGCGCCAGCAGCTTGGGGGGCTCTGGTGGAGAGACCCAGTACTTC. This codes for CASSLGGSGGETQYF.

The chain joins TRBV7-3 to TRBJ2-6, with 9 bases that match TRBD1. Germline CDR1 and CDR2: SGHTA and FQGTGA. The junction had 7 bases not matched to a gene; V was cut back by 1 base and J by 0 bases. The CDR3 length is 19 residues. This CDR3 reads CASSLMSGQGSSGANVLTF. DNA for the CDR3: TGTGCCAGCAGCTTAATGTCTGGACAGGGGAGCTCTGGGGCCAACGTCCTGACTTTC. The full variable domain, with the rest looked up from reference TRBV7-3 and TRBJ2-6, is GAGVSQTPSNKVTEKGKYVELRCDPISGHTALYWYRQSLGQGPEFLIYFQGTGAADDSGLPNDRFFAVRPEGSVSTLKIQRTERGDSAVYLCASSLMSGQGSSGANVLTFGAGSRLTVL.

This clonotype has more than one count but fewer than ten. This rearrangement joins TRBV5-1 to TRBJ1-6, with TRBD1 matching over 10 bases. This CDR3 comprises 13 residues. Germline V gene lookup returns CDR1 SGHRS and CDR2 YFSETQ. Germline trimming cut 5 bases from V and 8 bases from J; bases unmatched to any gene: 1. The chain's CDR3 is CASRGTGDSPLHF. The CDR3 coding sequence is TGCGCCAGCAGAGGGACAGGGGATTCACCCCTCCACTTT.

The chain combines TRBV3-1 with TRBJ1-2, with a weak D call TRBD1 (5 bases). V was shortened by 5 bases and J by 3 bases, with 13 bases between the two germline ends. In germline, CDR1 is LGHDT, CDR2 YNNKEL (reference sequence). The CDR3 extends over 14 amino acids. The DNA of the CDR3 is TGTGCCAGCAGCACCCGGGGGTCGTACTATGGCTACACCTTC. Amino acids: CASSTRGSYYGYTF.

This clonotype was seen only a few times. The chain combines TRBV7-2 with TRBJ1-2, with D tentatively TRBD1 (5 bases). V lost 1 base to trimming and J lost 8 bases, with 11 bases between them. Germline CDR1 SGHTA, CDR2 FQGNSA. The CDR3 has 13 amino acids. This chain's CDR3 is CASSLERGAGYTF. The CDR3 DNA reads TGTGCCAGCAGCTTAGAGAGAGGGGCCGGCTACACCTTC.

This clonotype appeared a few times. The V call is TRBV3-1, the J call TRBJ2-7; D is possibly TRBD2 (5 bases). The length of the CDR3 is 16 residues. The V end lost 4 bases, the J end lost 2 bases, and 18 bases lay between the germline ends. Germline assignment: CDR1 LGHDT and CDR2 YNNKEL (reference sequence). The CDR3: CASSPAGGRNPYEQYF. The CDR3 bases are TGTGCCAGCAGCCCCGCTGGCGGGCGGAACCCCTACGAGCAGTACTTC.